The rows below give T cell receptor beta chains drawn from one sample of a study of blood T cell repertoires in COVID-19. Generated by immunoSEQ multiplex PCR, the TCRdb table keeps only in-frame clones and is missing some. The data contain some 200,000 clones, approximately 80% of them singletons. Sample: peripheral blood. The receptors come from a woman over 75 with COVID-19, enrolled during active disease. Both conserved end residues are part of each CDR3. The order of the fields is J gene, V gene, clone size, D gene, CDR3 DNA, CDR3 protein. A D gene is named only where the DNA matches it firmly. Clone sizes are given selectively: once, few, many, or a class where the clone is expanded.

TRBJ1-1,TRBV7-9,-,-,TGTGCCAGCAGCTTCGGTCTAACTGACACTGAAGCTTTCTTT,CASSFGLTDTEAFF
TRBJ1-2,TRBV5-1,-,-,TGCGCCAGCAGCCCCGGACAGCTTAACTATGGCTACACCTTC,CASSPGQLNYGYTF
TRBJ1-1,TRBV6-5,-,TRBD1,TGTGCCAGCAGTTACAGGAGGGGGCAAACTGAAGCTTTCTTT,CASSYRRGQTEAFF
TRBJ1-2,TRBV19,-,TRBD1,TGTGCCAGTACCGAGGTGGGCAGGGGGCAATATGGCTACACCTTC,CASTEVGRGQYGYTF
TRBJ1-1,TRBV30,-,-,TGTGCCTGGAGTAAAAGCCGACAAGGGGGCACTGAAGCTTTCTTT,CAWSKSRQGGTEAFF
TRBJ2-2,TRBV7-2,-,-,TGTGCCAGCAGCTTAACAGGGGAGGCCGGGGAGCTGTTTTTT,CASSLTGEAGELFF
TRBJ1-4,TRBV7-9,few,-,TGTGCCAGCAGCTTAGTGGAGACAGTGGGTGAAAAACTGTTTTTT,CASSLVETVGEKLFF
TRBJ1-1,TRBV29-1,-,TRBD1,TGCAGCGTGTGTACAGGGGTGAACACTGAAGCTTTCTTT,CSVCTGVNTEAFF
TRBJ1-1,TRBV5-8,-,-,TGTGCCAGCAGCTCGCCGGGGGCGGGAGGTAGGAACACTGAAGCTTTCTTT,CASSSPGAGGRNTEAFF
TRBJ1-4,TRBV28,-,-,TGTGCCAGCCGTCCGGGGGGTGAAAAACTGTTTTTT,CASRPGGEKLFF
TRBJ1-5,TRBV2,-,-,TGTGCCAGCAGGGAAACAGGTAGCAATCAGCCCCAGCATTTT,CASRETGSNQPQHF
TRBJ1-6,TRBV5-1,-,-,TGCGCCAGCAGCTTGGAAGGGGCCTATAATTCACCCCTCCACTTT,CASSLEGAYNSPLHF
TRBJ1-4,TRBV13,-,TRBD1,TGTGCCAGCAGCAAAGATATGGGACAGGGTAATGAAAAACTGTTTTTT,CASSKDMGQGNEKLFF
TRBJ1-3,TRBV7-9,-,-,TGTGCCAGCTACGGCGGCTCTGGAAACACCATATATTTT,CASYGGSGNTIYF
TRBJ1-1,TRBV6-6,-,-,TGTGCCAGCAGTCCCCCGTTCGGGGGAAGCACGAACACTGAAGCTTTCTTT,CASSPPFGGSTNTEAFF
TRBJ1-6,TRBV5-6,once,TRBD1,TGTGCCAGCAGCTGGGGGACAGGGAAGTCGGGATCACCCCTCCACTTT,CASSWGTGKSGSPLHF
TRBJ1-3,TRBV15,-,TRBD1,TGTGCCACCAGCAGAGAACAGGGGGCTCGACTGAGGGGAAACACCATATATTTT,CATSREQGARLRGNTIYF
TRBJ1-4,TRBV28,-,-,TGTGCCAGCAGTTTGGTTACAGGGCGTCTAATGTTTAATGAAAAACTGTTTTTT,CASSLVTGRLMFNEKLFF
TRBJ1-2,TRBV10-3,few,TRBD1,TGTGCCATCAGTGAGTCGACAGGGGGGTTGGGGGACCCCCACCTCTATAGCCATGGCTACACCTTC,CAISESTGGLGDPHLYSHGYTF
TRBJ1-4,TRBV7-9,-,-,TGTGCCAGCAGCTTGGGGCAGGGGTCGGATGAAAAACTGTTTTTT,CASSLGQGSDEKLFF
TRBJ1-3,TRBV28,-,TRBD1,TGTGCCAGCATCGAAGGGACAGGAGCTGGAAACACCATATATTTT,CASIEGTGAGNTIYF
TRBJ1-2,TRBV24-1,-,-,TGTGCCGCCAGTGATCAGGACAGTAACTATGGCTACACCTTC,CAASDQDSNYGYTF